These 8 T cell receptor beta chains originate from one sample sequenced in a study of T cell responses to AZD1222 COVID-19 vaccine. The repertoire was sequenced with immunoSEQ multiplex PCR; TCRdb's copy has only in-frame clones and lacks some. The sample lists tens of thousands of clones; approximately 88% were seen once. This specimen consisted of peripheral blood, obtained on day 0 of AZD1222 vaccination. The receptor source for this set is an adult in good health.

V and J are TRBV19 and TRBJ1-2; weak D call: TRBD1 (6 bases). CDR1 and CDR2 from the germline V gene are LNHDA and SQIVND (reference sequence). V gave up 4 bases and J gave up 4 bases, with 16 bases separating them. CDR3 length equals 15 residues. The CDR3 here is CASSTDGGHIYGYTF. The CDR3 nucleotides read TGTGCCAGTAGTACCGACGGGGGGCATATCTATGGCTACACCTTC.

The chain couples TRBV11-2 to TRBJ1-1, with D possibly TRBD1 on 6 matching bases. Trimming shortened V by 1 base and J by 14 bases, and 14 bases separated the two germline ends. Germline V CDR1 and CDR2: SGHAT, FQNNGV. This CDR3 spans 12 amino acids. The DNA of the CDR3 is TGTGCCAGCAGCTTAGGATGGCAGGGGCTCTTCTTT. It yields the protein CASSLGWQGLFF.

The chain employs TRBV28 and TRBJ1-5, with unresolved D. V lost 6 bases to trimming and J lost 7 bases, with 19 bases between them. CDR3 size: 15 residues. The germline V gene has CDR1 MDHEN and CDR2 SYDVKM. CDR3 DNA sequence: TGTGCCAGCAGCCGCCCGAAAGGGTTAAGGCAGCCCCAGCATTTT. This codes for CASSRPKGLRQPQHF.

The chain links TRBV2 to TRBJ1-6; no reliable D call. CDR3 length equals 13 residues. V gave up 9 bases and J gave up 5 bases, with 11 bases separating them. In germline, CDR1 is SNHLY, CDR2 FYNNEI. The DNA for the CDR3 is TGTGCCAGTTCATCAGCTAATAATTCACCCCTCCACTTT. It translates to CASSSANNSPLHF.

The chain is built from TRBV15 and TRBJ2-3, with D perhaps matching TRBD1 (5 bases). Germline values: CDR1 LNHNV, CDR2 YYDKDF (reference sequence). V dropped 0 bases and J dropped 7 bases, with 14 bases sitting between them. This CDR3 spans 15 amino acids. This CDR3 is CATSRDLAGWNTQYF. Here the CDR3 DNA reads TGTGCCACCAGCAGAGATTTAGCAGGGTGGAATACGCAGTATTTT.

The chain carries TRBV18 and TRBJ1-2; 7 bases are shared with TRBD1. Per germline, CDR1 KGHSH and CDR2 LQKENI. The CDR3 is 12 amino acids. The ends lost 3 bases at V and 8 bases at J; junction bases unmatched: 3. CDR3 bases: TGTGCCAGCTCACCGGACAGGAAGGGCTACACCTTC. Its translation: CASSPDRKGYTF.

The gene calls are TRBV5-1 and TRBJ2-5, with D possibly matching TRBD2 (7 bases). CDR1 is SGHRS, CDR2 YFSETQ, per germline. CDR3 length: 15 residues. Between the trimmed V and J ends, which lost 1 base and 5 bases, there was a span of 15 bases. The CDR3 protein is CASSLSRGARETQYF. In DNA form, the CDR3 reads TGCGCCAGCAGCTTGTCACGGGGGGCCCGGGAGACCCAGTACTTC.

In DNA, the CDR3 is TGTGCCAGTAGTCGGACAGACACCTACGAGCAGTACTTC. This codes for CASSRTDTYEQYF. The J gene is TRBJ2-7, the V gene TRBV19; D might be TRBD1 (6 bases). The CDR3 length is 13 residues. V gave up 5 bases and J gave up 2 bases, with 10 bases separating them. CDR1 and CDR2 (germline): LNHDA, SQIVND (reference sequence). Drawing the rest from reference TRBV19 and TRBJ2-7, the complete variable domain is DGGITQSPKYLFRKEGQNVTLSCEQNLNHDAMYWYRQDPGQGLRLIYYSQIVNDFQKGDIAEGYSVSREKKESFPLTVTSAQKNPTAFYLCASSRTDTYEQYFGPGTRLTVT.